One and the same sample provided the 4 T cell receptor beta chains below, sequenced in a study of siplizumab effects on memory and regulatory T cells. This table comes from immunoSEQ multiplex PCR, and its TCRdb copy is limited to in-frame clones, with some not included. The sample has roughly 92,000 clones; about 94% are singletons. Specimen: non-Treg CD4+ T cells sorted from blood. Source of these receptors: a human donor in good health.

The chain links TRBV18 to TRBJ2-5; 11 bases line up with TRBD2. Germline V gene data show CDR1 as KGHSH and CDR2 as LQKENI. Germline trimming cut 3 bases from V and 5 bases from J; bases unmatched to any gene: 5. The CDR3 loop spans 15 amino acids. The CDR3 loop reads CASSPRLAGLETQYF. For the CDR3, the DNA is TGTGCCAGCTCACCCAGACTAGCGGGATTGGAGACCCAGTACTTC.

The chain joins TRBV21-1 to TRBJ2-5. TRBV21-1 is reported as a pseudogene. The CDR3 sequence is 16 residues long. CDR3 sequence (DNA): TGTGCCAGCAGCAAAGAGAGGGGTTGGGGGCAAGAGACCCAGTACTTC. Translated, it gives CASSKERGWGQETQYF.

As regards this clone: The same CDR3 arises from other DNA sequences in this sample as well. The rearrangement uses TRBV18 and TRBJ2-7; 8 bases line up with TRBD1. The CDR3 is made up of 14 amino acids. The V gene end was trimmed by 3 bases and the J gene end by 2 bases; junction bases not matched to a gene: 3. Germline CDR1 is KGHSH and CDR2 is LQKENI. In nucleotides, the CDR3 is TGTGCCAGCTCACCCAGACAGGGGACCTACGAGCAGTACTTC. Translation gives CASSPRQGTYEQYF.

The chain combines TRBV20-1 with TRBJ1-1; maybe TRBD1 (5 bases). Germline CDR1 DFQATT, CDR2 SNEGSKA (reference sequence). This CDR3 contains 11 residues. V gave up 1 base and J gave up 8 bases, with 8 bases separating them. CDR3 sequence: CSARVNREAFF. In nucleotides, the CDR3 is TGCAGTGCTAGAGTGAACAGGGAAGCTTTCTTT.